Shown below are 21 T cell receptor beta chains from a single sample sequenced in a study of response to subunit inactivated influenza vaccine. TCRdb fed the RT-PCR reads into MiXCR, producing one record per CDR3 protein. The sample includes hundreds of thousands of distinct CDR3 sequences, about 7.6% of them seen just once. The sample in question was PBMCs from blood, obtained less than 30 months after vaccination. The receptors originated from a man aged 50-75 years who received an inactivated influenza vaccine.

The sample holds many counts of this clonotype. The chain has TRBV12-3 or TRBV12-4 and TRBJ1-4, with no clear D. The CDR3 consists of 15 residues. Trimming took off 2 bases at V and 10 bases at J, with 17 bases between the two ends. The DNA of the CDR3 is TGTGCCAGCAGTTTAAGTAGAATACTTCGGGGAAAACTGTTTTTT. Translated: CASSLSRILRGKLFF.

This clonotype occurred many times. This chain connects TRBV7-9 to TRBJ1-5; possible D gene TRBD1, 5 bases. CDR1 and CDR2 from the germline V gene are SEHNR and FQNEAQ (reference sequence). Trimming pared 3 bases from V and 5 bases from J, leaving 8 bases between. The CDR3 loop spans 13 amino acids. The CDR3 nucleotides read TGTGCCAGCAGCTTGGGACGATATCAGCCCCAGCATTTT. It translates to CASSLGRYQPQHF.

The chain has TRBV20-1 and TRBJ2-5; D remains ambiguous. This CDR3 region has 18 residues. Germline-derived CDR1 and CDR2 are DFQATT and SNEGSKA (reference sequence). V shed 3 bases and J shed 3 bases, with 26 bases lying between them. CDR3 loop: CSARDPGCWQFTEETQYF. In DNA form, the CDR3 reads TGCAGTGCTAGGGATCCGGGCTGCTGGCAATTCACGGAAGAGACCCAGTACTTC.

This clonotype appeared a few times. This chain links TRBV4-3 with TRBJ2-1; no definite D call. The CDR3 is 13 residues long. The V and J ends lost 8 bases and 1 base respectively, with 9 bases between them. Germline assignment: CDR1 LGHNA and CDR2 YSLEER. CDR3 region: CASGFYSYNEQFF. CDR3 nucleotides: TGCGCCAGCGGCTTTTATTCCTACAATGAGCAGTTCTTC.

This clonotype was counted many times. This sequence joins TRBV24-1 and TRBJ2-1, with D perhaps TRBD2 (12 bases). Trimming took 2 bases from V and 8 from J, leaving 24 bases between them. The CDR3 is made up of 18 amino acids. CDR1 and CDR2 from the germline V gene are KGHDR and SFDVKD. As DNA, the CDR3 is TGTGCCACCAGTGATTGGACAGGGGGCCTAGCGGGAGGGGATGAGCAGTTCTTC. It is translated as CATSDWTGGLAGGDEQFF.

There are many counts of this clonotype. The chain employs TRBV6-2 or TRBV6-3 and TRBJ2-1; TRBD2 matches at 8 bases. CDR1 is MNHEY and CDR2 is SVGEGT in the germline V gene. This CDR3 spans 11 amino acids. The ends lost 6 bases at V and 14 bases at J; junction bases unmatched: 6. This CDR3 reads CASSGLAWKFF. CDR3 sequence (DNA): TGTGCCAGCAGCGGACTAGCATGGAAGTTCTTC.

The chain employs TRBV3-1 and TRBJ2-5; D unresolved. Germline V CDR1 and CDR2: LGHDT, YNNKEL (reference sequence). V was shortened by 5 bases and J by 2 bases, with 15 bases between the two germline ends. The CDR3 runs 15 residues. The CDR3 protein is CASSDVRAGQETQYF. The CDR3 bases are TGTGCCAGCAGCGACGTTAGGGCCGGACAAGAGACCCAGTACTTC.

The chain recombines TRBV20-1 with TRBJ2-5; 8 bases match TRBD2. This CDR3 is built from 13 residues. Trimming removed 1 base from V and 4 bases from J; junction bases left unmatched: 2. The V gene's germline CDR1 is DFQATT and CDR2 SNEGSKA (reference sequence). The CDR3 loop reads CSARVAGPETQYF. CDR3 sequence (DNA): TGCAGTGCTAGAGTAGCGGGGCCAGAGACCCAGTACTTC.

This clonotype has a handful of counts. The V gene is TRBV12-3 or TRBV12-4, the J gene TRBJ2-1; TRBD1 aligns across 8 bases. Germline trimming cut 5 bases from V and 12 bases from J; bases unmatched to any gene: 3. The length of the CDR3 is 11 residues. In nucleotides, the CDR3 is TGTGCCAGCAGTCCCGGGACAGGGCAGTTCTTC. Protein product: CASSPGTGQFF.

The CDR3 region is CASSDQGASNQPQHF. DNA for the CDR3: TGTGCCAGCTCAGATCAGGGGGCGAGCAATCAGCCCCAGCATTTT. The genes are TRBV18 and TRBJ1-5, with TRBD1 matching 8 bases. V was clipped by 5 bases and J by 1 base; unmatched bases: 4. The CDR3 spans 15 residues. Looked up from germline, CDR1 is KGHSH and CDR2 is LQKENI.

The chain links TRBV7-9 to TRBJ1-1; 7 bases fit TRBD1. This CDR3 comprises 13 residues. Per the germline V gene, CDR1 is SEHNR and CDR2 is FQNEAQ (reference sequence). Unmatched junction bases numbered 11, after V lost 5 bases and J lost 11 bases. As DNA, the CDR3 is TGTGCCAGCAGCCCGATTAGACAGGGTCGGGCTTTCTTT. As protein: CASSPIRQGRAFF.

J is TRBJ2-7 and V is TRBV20-1; D ambiguous. CDR1 DFQATT and CDR2 SNEGSKA come from the germline V gene (reference sequence). V was pared by 2 bases and J by 0 bases, with 8 bases between. The CDR3 totals 13 residues. The CDR3 region has the DNA TGCAGTGCTAGAAAGGGTCCCTCCTACGAGCAGTACTTC. This codes for CSARKGPSYEQYF.

This clonotype was counted only a few times. The chain has TRBV5-1 and TRBJ2-4, with 10 bases identical to TRBD1. V lost 2 bases and J lost 5; bases outside the gene matches: 4. This CDR3 region has 15 residues. Germline V CDR1 and CDR2: SGHRS, YFSETQ. The CDR3 sequence is CASSFSGTGENIQYF. Here the CDR3 DNA reads TGCGCCAGCAGCTTTTCCGGGACAGGGGAAAACATTCAGTACTTC.

This clonotype has a handful of counts. The chain employs TRBV9 and TRBJ1-2, with D possibly being TRBD1 (6 bases). V was trimmed by 2 bases and J by 3 bases, leaving 14 bases between them. This CDR3 has 15 residues. CDR1 is SGDLS, CDR2 YYNGEE, per germline. CDR3 protein: CASSVTGGPYYGYTF. The CDR3 coding sequence is TGTGCCAGCAGCGTGACAGGAGGCCCCTACTATGGCTACACCTTC.

This clonotype was counted at least ten times. The J gene is TRBJ2-3, the V gene TRBV5-1; a possible D gene is TRBD1 (5 bases). Trimming left V 7 bases short and J 8 bases short, with 11 bases between. The CDR3 is 11 residues long. Germline CDR1 reads SGHRS; CDR2 reads YFSETQ. The CDR3 DNA follows: TGCGCCAGCTATTTTAGGGGTACGCAGTATTTT. Its translation: CASYFRGTQYF. Together with reference TRBV5-1 and TRBJ2-3, the CDR3 gives the full variable domain: KAGVTQTPRYLIKTRGQQVTLSCSPISGHRSVSWYQQTPGQGLQFLFEYFSETQRNKGNFPGRFSGRQFSNSRSEMNVSTLELGDSALYLCASYFRGTQYFGPGTRLTVL.

This clonotype has a count of ten or more. The chain joins TRBV20-1 to TRBJ2-5; D tentatively fits TRBD1 or TRBD2 (5 bases each). Trimming pared 3 bases from V and 5 bases from J, leaving 25 bases between. CDR3 size: 17 residues. Germline CDR1 and CDR2: DFQATT and SNEGSKA (reference sequence). DNA for the CDR3: TGCAGTGCTAGTGATCCGGGACGCCGATTGACCCAGGAGACCCAGTACTTC. This gives the protein CSASDPGRRLTQETQYF.

This chain uses TRBV30 with TRBJ2-7; D is uncertain. The CDR3 length is 13 residues. Trimming left V 5 bases short and J 3 bases short, with 14 bases between. Germline CDR1 GTSNPN, CDR2 SVGIG (reference sequence). CDR3 in DNA: TGTGCCTGGGACGGAGATGATGACTACGAGCAGTACTTC. Its protein product is CAWDGDDDYEQYF.

This clonotype has ten or more counts. The chain joins TRBV28 to TRBJ2-7, with D possibly TRBD2 on 5 matching bases. The germline V and J ends were trimmed by 5 bases and 3 bases, with 14 bases remaining between them. From germline, CDR1 is MDHEN and CDR2 SYDVKM. This CDR3 spans 14 amino acids. The DNA for the CDR3 is TGTGCCAGCAGTGTCCCCCGACGGGACTACGAGCAGTACTTC. Translation: CASSVPRRDYEQYF. Full variable domain (rest looked up from reference TRBV28 and TRBJ2-7): DVKVTQSSRYLVKRTGEKVFLECVQDMDHENMFWYRQDPGLGLRLIYFSYDVKMKEKGDIPEGYSVSREKKERFSLILESASTNQTSMYLCASSVPRRDYEQYFGPGTRLTVT.

This chain links TRBV5-1 with TRBJ1-1; D is possibly TRBD1 (5 bases). V was pared by 3 bases and J by 4 bases, with 10 bases between. The germline V gene encodes CDR1 SGHRS and CDR2 YFSETQ. The CDR3 extends over 13 amino acids. The CDR3 DNA reads as TGCGCCAGCAGCTGGGGCAGTACCACTGAAGCTTTCTTT. This encodes CASSWGSTTEAFF.

The chain has TRBV18 and TRBJ2-2; 9 nucleotides align to TRBD1. The CDR3 sequence is 15 residues long. V trimming: 3 bases; J trimming: 6 bases; junction bases outside the gene matches: 5. CDR1 is KGHSH, CDR2 LQKENI, per germline. CDR3 in amino acids: CASSPWDRESGELFF. The CDR3 DNA reads as TGTGCCAGCTCACCGTGGGACAGGGAGTCCGGGGAGCTGTTTTTT.

This clonotype appeared a few times. The gene calls are TRBV4-2 and TRBJ2-3; 10 bases fit TRBD1. From germline, CDR1 is LGHNA and CDR2 YNFKEQ. Losses at the gene ends were 5 bases for V and 5 bases for J; bases not matched to a gene: 10. The CDR3 consists of 16 residues. The CDR3 protein is CASSSGQGVAGDTQYF. The CDR3 DNA is TGTGCCAGCAGCTCTGGACAGGGGGTCGCCGGAGATACGCAGTATTTT.